The clone carrying this T cell receptor (beta chain) was seen a few times. Its antigen is undetermined. The sample belongs to a study of beta chain features in type 1 diabetes. Study findings and constraints: In every one of the four CD4+ subsets, TCRB CDR3s were moderately but significantly shorter in Type 1 diabetes patients.

V was pared by 0 bases and J by 9 bases, with 6 bases between. The germline V gene has CDR1 SGHAT and CDR2 FQDESV (reference sequence). The CDR3 covers 13 residues. Expressed TCRB transcripts were sequenced after all isolated RNA was converted to cDNA. Sequenced by immunoSEQ multiplex PCR; TCRdb stores in-frame clones only, minus some. The data contain hundreds of thousands of clones, under 15% of them singletons. The J gene is TRBJ1-6, the V gene TRBV11-1, with unresolved D. The sequenced sample consisted of naive CD4+ T cells from blood. The receptor comes from a man between 18 and 29 years old with type 1 diabetes. The CDR3 sequence is CASSLAFPSPLHF. CDR3 DNA: TGTGCCAGCAGCTTAGCTTTTCCTTCACCCCTCCACTTT.